A single TCR beta chain is shown here with its context. Its antigen is not identified. This CDR3 comprises 16 residues. From germline, CDR1 is SQVTM and CDR2 ANQGSEA. V lost 6 bases and J 9 bases, leaving 30 bases between the germline ends. Using its own MiXCR run on the 5' RACE reads, TCRdb lists one record per CDR3 protein. This sample has roughly 80,000 distinct CDR3 sequences, with more than 11% found just once. The data were obtained in a study of T-cell memory formation after mild COVID-19. Study-level findings and limits: CD4+ contracting clones lay mainly in CM and EM, CD8+ ones in EMRA.

This TCR was recovered from an adult woman who had mild COVID-19 (a few samples of this study predate the infection). Cell type and time point are not known. V is TRBV29-1 and J is TRBJ2-7, with TRBD2 as a possible D gene (7 bases). Sequencing was performed on PBMCs or a T cell subset sorted from them (not recorded which). The DNA for the CDR3 is TGCAGCGTCGAACCCATCTCCGGGGCGGGGGCCCCGGGGCAGTACTTC. Its protein is CSVEPISGAGAPGQYF.